This TCR beta chain was captured by sequencing in a study of CD8+CD57+ T cells in acquired aplastic anemia. Whole-study context: Sorted cells (CD4+ and CD8+) yielded DNA amounts that averaged 3.2 ug.

Germline V CDR1 and CDR2: SEHNR, FQNEAQ (reference sequence). V lost 1 base to trimming and J lost 1 base, with 7 bases between them. The CDR3 loop spans 14 amino acids. Sequencing was done on patients that had shown CD8+CD57+ cell expansion by flow cytometry. All patients had severe acquired aplastic anemia. Comments on this clonotype: Its antigen is still unknown.

The study's findings and limits: The number of CD8+ CDR3 sequences shared by patients and controls was roughly 31.

Genomic DNA provided the template from which TCR beta VDJ and CDR3 profiles were obtained. TCRdb recomputed calls from the reads with MiXCR, one row per CDR3 protein. The sample has around 190,000 distinct CDR3 sequences, roughly 50% seen once. The sequence derives from a human donor with aplastic anemia. The sequenced material came from sorted CD4+, CD8+, or CD8+CD57+ T cells (not recorded which) from PBMCs. The chain employs TRBV7-9 and TRBJ2-5; no clear D gene. This chain's CDR3 is CASSLGSGQETQYF. The CDR3, as DNA: TGTGCCAGCAGCTTAGGCAGTGGCCAAGAGACCCAGTACTTC.